Following are 8 T cell receptor beta chains from one sample sequenced in a study of T-cell memory formation after mild COVID-19. TCRdb passed the 5' RACE reads through MiXCR, listing each CDR3 protein once. Of roughly 130,000 distinct CDR3 sequences listed, approximately 6.2% were seen once; the top ten hold over 2%. Specimen: PBMCs or a T cell subset sorted from them (not recorded which). The origin of the receptors is an adult woman who had mild COVID-19 (a few samples of this study predate the infection). Cell type and time point are not known.

The chain uses TRBV12-3 or TRBV12-4 and TRBJ2-5, with TRBD1 identical over 11 bases. The CDR3 is 16 residues long. V gave up 0 bases and J gave up 1 base; unmatched junction bases: 1. The CDR3 DNA follows: TGTGCCAGCAGTTTAGCAGGGACAGGGGGCCAAGAGACCCAGTACTTC. Its translation: CASSLAGTGGQETQYF.

This clonotype was counted many times. Relative to the germline gene, one junction end is altered; a read error may explain this. V is TRBV7-2 and J is TRBJ2-7; 9 bases line up with TRBD2. The CDR3 has 19 amino acids. Germline lookup yields CDR1 SGHTA and CDR2 FQGNSA. CDR3 DNA: TGTGCCAGCAGTTTAGGCCCCCTTGGCGGGAGGGCCGGTATCTACGAGCAGTACTTC. Protein product: CASSLGPLGGRAGIYEQYF. The full variable domain, with the rest looked up from reference TRBV7-2 and TRBJ2-7, is GAGVSQSPSNKVTEKGKDVELRCDPISGHTALYWYRQSLGQGLEFLIYFQGNSAPDKSGLPSDRFSAERTGGSVSTLTIQRTQQEDSAVYLCASSLGPLGGRAGIYEQYFGPGTRLTVT.

The rearrangement uses TRBV9 and TRBJ2-3, with D unresolved. V was clipped by 3 bases and J by 3 bases, with 8 bases between them. Germline V gene sequence: CDR1 SGDLS, CDR2 YYNGEE. The CDR3 is made up of 13 amino acids. The CDR3 nucleotides read TGTGCCAGCAGCGGGTTAGAGACAGATACGCAGTATTTT. Its protein is CASSGLETDTQYF.

The chain employs TRBV10-3 and TRBJ2-5, with TRBD2 matching over 7 bases. The trim removed 10 bases at V and 0 bases at J, leaving 11 bases unmatched. The germline V gene has CDR1 ENHRY and CDR2 SYGVKD. There are 15 residues in the CDR3. The CDR3 DNA reads as TGTGCCACCGGGACTACCAAAACGTACCAAGAGACCCAGTACTTC. This translates into CATGTTKTYQETQYF.

Worth noting for this clonotype: This may come from a read error, since a much larger clone is one base off. The chain carries TRBV29-1 and TRBJ2-7; maybe TRBD1 (5 bases). Trimming stripped 1 base from V and 2 bases from J, with 9 bases between. CDR3 length: 13 residues. The germline CDR1 and CDR2 sequences are SQVTM and ANQGSEA. The CDR3 DNA reads as TGCAGCGTTGAAGGGACATGGGCCTACGAGCAGTACTTC. Its translation is CSVEGTWAYEQYF.

This clonotype has just a few counts. In nucleotides, the CDR3 is TGCAGTGCCTTCAGGACAGGGATGGATCAGCCCCAGCATTTT. Its protein product is CSAFRTGMDQPQHF. V gene TRBV20-1 combines with J gene TRBJ1-5; 8 bases fit TRBD1. Germline CDR1 DFQATT, CDR2 SNEGSKA (reference sequence). Trimming at V came to 6 bases and at J to 5 bases, leaving 9 bases not matched to a gene. This CDR3 spans 14 amino acids.

This clonotype appeared many times. The rearrangement uses TRBV3-1 and TRBJ2-7; the D gene is possibly TRBD2 (5 bases). The CDR3 totals 12 residues. CDR1 is LGHDT and CDR2 is YNNKEL in the germline V gene (reference sequence). V was shortened by 1 base and J by 7 bases, with 8 bases between the two germline ends. Here the CDR3 reads CASSQVTGEQYF. The DNA of the CDR3 is TGTGCCAGCAGCCAAGTGACGGGAGAGCAGTACTTC.

The chain combines TRBV7-2 with TRBJ2-4; the match to TRBD2 covers 7 bases. The germline V gene has CDR1 SGHTA and CDR2 FQGNSA. J was trimmed by 1 base and V by 5 bases; bases with no gene match: 5. The CDR3 loop spans 15 amino acids. CDR3 amino acids: CASSRDYGAKNIQYF. The DNA of the CDR3 is TGTGCCAGCAGCAGGGACTACGGGGCCAAAAACATTCAGTACTTC. The whole variable domain, remainder taken from reference TRBV7-2 and TRBJ2-4, is GAGVSQSPSNKVTEKGKDVELRCDPISGHTALYWYRQSLGQGLEFLIYFQGNSAPDKSGLPSDRFSAERTGGSVSTLTIQRTQQEDSAVYLCASSRDYGAKNIQYFGAGTRLSVL.